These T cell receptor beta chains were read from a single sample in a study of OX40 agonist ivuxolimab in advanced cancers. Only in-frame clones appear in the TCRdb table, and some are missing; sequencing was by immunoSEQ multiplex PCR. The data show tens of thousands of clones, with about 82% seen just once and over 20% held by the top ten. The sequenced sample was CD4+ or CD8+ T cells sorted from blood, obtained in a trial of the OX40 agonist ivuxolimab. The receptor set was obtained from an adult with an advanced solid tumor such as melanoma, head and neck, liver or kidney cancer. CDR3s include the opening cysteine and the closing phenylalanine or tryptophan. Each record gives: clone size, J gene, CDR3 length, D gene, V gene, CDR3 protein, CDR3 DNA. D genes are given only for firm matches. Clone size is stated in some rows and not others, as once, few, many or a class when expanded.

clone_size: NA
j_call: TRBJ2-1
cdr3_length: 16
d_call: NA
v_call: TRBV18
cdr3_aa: CASSPTGSGGYNEQFF
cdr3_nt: TGTGCCAGCTCACCTACCGGATCTGGAGGATACAATGAGCAGTTCTTC

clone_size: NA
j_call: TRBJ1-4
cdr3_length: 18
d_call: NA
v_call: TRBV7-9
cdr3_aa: CASSPGWGILSTNEKLFF
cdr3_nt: TGTGCCAGCAGCCCCGGGTGGGGCATACTCTCAACTAATGAAAAACTGTTTTTT

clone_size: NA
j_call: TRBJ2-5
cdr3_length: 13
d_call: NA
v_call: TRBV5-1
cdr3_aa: CASKTEPTETQYF
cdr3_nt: TGCGCCAGCAAGACTGAACCCACGGAGACCCAGTACTTC

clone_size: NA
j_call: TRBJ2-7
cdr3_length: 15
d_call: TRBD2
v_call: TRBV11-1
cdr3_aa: CASSESGTSLLEQYF
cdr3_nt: TGTGCCAGCAGCGAGTCCGGGACTAGCCTCCTTGAGCAGTACTTC

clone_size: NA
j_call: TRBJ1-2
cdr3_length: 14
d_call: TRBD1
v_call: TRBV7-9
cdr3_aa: CASSLLDRAGGYTF
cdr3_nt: TGTGCCAGCAGCTTATTGGACAGGGCGGGTGGCTACACCTTC

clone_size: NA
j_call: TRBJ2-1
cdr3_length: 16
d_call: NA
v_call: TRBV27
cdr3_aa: CASSLSILLTNNEQFF
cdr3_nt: TGTGCCAGCAGTTTATCGATCTTGTTGACTAACAATGAGCAGTTCTTC

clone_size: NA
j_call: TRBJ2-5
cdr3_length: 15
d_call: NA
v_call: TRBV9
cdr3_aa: CASSPFDQGLETQYF
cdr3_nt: TGTGCCAGCAGTCCTTTCGACCAGGGATTGGAGACCCAGTACTTC

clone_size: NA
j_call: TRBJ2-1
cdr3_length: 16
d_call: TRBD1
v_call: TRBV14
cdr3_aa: CASSHPGTVSYNEQFF
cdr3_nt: TGTGCCAGCAGCCACCCCGGGACAGTATCCTACAATGAGCAGTTCTTC

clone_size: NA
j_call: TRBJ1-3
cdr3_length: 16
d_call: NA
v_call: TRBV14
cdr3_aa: CASSQRTPSSGNTIYF
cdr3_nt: TGTGCCAGCAGCCAGAGGACCCCGAGCTCTGGAAACACCATATATTTT

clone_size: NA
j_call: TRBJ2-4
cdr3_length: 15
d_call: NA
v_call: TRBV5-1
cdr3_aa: CASSPDPLAKNIQYF
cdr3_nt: TGCGCCAGCAGCCCGGATCCCTTAGCCAAAAACATTCAGTACTTC

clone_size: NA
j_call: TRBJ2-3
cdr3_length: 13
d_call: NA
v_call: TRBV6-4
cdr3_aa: CASSDQGGDTQYF
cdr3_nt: TGTGCCAGCAGTGACCAAGGGGGAGATACGCAGTATTTT

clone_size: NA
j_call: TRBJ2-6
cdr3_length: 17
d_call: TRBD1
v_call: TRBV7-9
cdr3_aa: CASSYDRGSSGANVLTF
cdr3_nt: TGTGCCAGCAGCTACGACAGGGGGTCGTCTGGGGCCAACGTCCTGACTTTC

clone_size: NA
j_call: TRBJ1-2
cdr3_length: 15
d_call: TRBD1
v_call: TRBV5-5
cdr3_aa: CASSYTGDPNYGYTF
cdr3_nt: TGTGCCAGCAGCTACACAGGGGATCCTAACTATGGCTACACCTTC

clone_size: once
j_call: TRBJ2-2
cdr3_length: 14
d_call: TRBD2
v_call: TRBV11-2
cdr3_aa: CASSHGGAGGELFF
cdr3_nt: TGTGCCAGCAGCCACGGGGGGGCTGGCGGGGAGCTGTTTTTT

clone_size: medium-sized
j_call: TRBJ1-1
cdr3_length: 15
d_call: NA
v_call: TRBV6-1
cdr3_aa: CASSEGGKGNTEAFF
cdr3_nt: TGTGCCAGCAGTGAAGGGGGGAAGGGGAACACTGAAGCTTTCTTT

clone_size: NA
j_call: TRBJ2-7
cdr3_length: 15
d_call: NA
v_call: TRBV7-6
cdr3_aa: CASSPDRNPSYEQYF
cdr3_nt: TGTGCCAGCAGCCCTGACAGGAACCCATCCTACGAGCAGTACTTC